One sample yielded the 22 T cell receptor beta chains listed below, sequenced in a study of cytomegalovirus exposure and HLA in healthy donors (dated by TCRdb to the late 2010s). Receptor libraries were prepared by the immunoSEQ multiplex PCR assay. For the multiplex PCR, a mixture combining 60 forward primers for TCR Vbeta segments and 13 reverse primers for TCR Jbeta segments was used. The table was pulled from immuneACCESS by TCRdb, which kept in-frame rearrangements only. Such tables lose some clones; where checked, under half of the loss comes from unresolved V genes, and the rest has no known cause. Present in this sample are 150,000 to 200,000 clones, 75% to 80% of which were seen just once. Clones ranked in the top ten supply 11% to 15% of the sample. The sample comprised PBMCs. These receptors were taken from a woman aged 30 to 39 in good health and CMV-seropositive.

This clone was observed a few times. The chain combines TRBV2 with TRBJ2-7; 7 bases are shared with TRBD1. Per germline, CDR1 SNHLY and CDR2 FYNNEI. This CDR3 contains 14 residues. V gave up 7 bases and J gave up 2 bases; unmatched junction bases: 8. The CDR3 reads CASKIGQATYEQYF. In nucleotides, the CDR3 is TGTGCCAGCAAAATCGGACAGGCTACCTACGAGCAGTACTTC. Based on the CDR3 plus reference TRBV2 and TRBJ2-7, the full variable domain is EPEVTQTPSHQVTQMGQEVILRCVPISNHLYFYWYRQILGQKVEFLVSFYNNEISEKSEIFDDQFSVERPDGSNFTLKIRSTKLEDSAMYFCASKIGQATYEQYFGPGTRLTVT.

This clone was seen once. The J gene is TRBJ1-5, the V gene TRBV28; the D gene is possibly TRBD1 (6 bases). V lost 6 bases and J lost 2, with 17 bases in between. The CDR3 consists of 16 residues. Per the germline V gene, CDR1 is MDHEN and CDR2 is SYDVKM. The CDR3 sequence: CASRGGGGTGNQPQHF. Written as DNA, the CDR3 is TGTGCCAGCAGGGGGGGAGGGGGGACGGGCAATCAGCCCCAGCATTTT.

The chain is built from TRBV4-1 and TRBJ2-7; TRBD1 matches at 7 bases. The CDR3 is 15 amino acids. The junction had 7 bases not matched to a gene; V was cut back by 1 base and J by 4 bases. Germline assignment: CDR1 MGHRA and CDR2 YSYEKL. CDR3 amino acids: CASSQASGRGYEQYF. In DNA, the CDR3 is TGCGCCAGCAGCCAAGCTTCCGGCAGGGGGTACGAGCAGTACTTC.

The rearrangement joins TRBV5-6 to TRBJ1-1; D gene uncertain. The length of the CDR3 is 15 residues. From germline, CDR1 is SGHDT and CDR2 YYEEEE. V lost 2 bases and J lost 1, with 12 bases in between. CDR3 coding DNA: TGTGCCAGCAGCTTACGGGTTGAACCGAACACTGAAGCTTTCTTT. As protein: CASSLRVEPNTEAFF.

CDR3 nucleotide sequence: TGTGCCAGCTCTACCGGGACAGGGTTGACCTACGAGCAGTACTTC. Its protein is CASSTGTGLTYEQYF. This chain links TRBV18 with TRBJ2-5, with TRBD1 matching 9 bases. The DNA end is more similar to TRBJ2-7, so the J call may be wrong. The CDR3 runs 15 residues. The germline V gene encodes CDR1 KGHSH and CDR2 LQKENI.

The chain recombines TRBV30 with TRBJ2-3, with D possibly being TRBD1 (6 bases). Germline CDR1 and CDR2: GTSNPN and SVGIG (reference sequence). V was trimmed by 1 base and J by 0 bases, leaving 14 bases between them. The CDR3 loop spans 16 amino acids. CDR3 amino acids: CAWSGRGRGSTDTQYF. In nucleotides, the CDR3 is TGTGCCTGGAGTGGAAGAGGCAGGGGAAGCACAGATACGCAGTATTTT.

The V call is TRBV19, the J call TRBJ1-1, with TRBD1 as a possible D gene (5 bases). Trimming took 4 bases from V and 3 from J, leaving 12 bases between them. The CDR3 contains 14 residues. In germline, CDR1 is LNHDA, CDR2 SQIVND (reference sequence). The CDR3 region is CASSTTRGHTEAFF. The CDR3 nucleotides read TGTGCCAGTAGTACGACAAGGGGTCACACTGAAGCTTTCTTT.

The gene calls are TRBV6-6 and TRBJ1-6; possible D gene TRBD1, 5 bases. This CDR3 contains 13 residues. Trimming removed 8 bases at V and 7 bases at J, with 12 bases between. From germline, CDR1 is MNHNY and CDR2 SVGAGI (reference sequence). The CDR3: CASSQGGNSPLHF. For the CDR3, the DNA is TGTGCCAGCTCCCAGGGAGGAAATTCACCCCTCCACTTT.

This CDR3 is CASSLDGQASSYNEQFF. The CDR3 DNA follows: TGTGCCAGCAGCTTAGATGGACAGGCGAGCTCCTACAATGAGCAGTTCTTC. The rearrangement links TRBV11-1 to TRBJ2-1; 7 nucleotides line up with TRBD1. The CDR3 runs 17 residues. The germline CDR1 and CDR2 sequences are SGHAT and FQDESV (reference sequence). The J segment lost 0 bases and the V segment lost 1 base, leaving 6 bases of the junction unmatched.

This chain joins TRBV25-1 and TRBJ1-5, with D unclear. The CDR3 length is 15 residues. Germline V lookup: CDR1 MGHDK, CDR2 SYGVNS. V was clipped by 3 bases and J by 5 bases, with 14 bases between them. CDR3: CASSDPSEGYQPQHF. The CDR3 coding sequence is TGTGCCAGCAGTGACCCTTCAGAGGGATATCAGCCCCAGCATTTT.

Here the CDR3 DNA reads TGCGCCAGCGGCCGGACTAGCGAACGCACAGATACGCAGTATTTT. This sequence encodes CASGRTSERTDTQYF. The chain joins TRBV5-1 to TRBJ2-3; TRBD2 matches 9 bases. Germline V gene data show CDR1 as SGHRS and CDR2 as YFSETQ. The CDR3 runs 15 residues. Losses at the gene ends were 7 bases for V and 1 base for J; bases not matched to a gene: 7.

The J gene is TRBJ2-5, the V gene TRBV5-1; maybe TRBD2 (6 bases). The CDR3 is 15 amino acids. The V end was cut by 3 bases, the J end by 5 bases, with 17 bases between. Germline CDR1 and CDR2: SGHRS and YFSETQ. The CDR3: CASSSGQGRGETQYF. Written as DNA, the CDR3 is TGCGCCAGCAGCTCCGGGCAGGGTCGGGGGGAGACCCAGTACTTC.

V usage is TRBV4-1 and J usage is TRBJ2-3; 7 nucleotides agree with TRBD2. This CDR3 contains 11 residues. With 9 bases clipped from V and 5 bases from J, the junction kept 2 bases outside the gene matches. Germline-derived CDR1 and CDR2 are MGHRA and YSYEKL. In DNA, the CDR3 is TGCGCCAGTACGGGGGGAGATACGCAGTATTTT. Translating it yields CASTGGDTQYF.

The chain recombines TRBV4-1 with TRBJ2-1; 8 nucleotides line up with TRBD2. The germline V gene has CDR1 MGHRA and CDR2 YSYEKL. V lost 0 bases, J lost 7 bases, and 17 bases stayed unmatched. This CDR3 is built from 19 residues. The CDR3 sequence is CASSQDPFSRLAGGNEQFF. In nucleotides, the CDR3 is TGCGCCAGCAGCCAAGATCCATTTTCCCGGCTAGCGGGCGGGAATGAGCAGTTCTTC.

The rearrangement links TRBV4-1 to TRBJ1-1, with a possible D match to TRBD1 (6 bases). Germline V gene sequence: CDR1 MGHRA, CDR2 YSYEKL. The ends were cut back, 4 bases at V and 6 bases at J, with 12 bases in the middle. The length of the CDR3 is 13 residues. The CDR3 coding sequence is TGCGCCAGCAGCCCTATCGGGACACCTGAAGCTTTCTTT. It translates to CASSPIGTPEAFF.

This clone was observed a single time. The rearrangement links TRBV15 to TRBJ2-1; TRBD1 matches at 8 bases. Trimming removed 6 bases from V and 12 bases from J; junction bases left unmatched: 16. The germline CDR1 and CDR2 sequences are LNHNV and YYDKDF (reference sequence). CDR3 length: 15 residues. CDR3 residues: CATSRLQGAVGAQFF. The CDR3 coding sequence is TGTGCCACCAGTCGCTTGCAGGGGGCGGTGGGTGCGCAGTTCTTC.

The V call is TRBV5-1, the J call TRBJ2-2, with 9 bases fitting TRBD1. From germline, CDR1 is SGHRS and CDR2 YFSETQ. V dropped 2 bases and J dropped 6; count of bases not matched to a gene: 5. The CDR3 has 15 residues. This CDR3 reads CASSFRTGVAGELFF. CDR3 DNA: TGCGCCAGCAGCTTTAGGACAGGGGTGGCCGGGGAGCTGTTTTTT. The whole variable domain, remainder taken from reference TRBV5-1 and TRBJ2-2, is KAGVTQTPRYLIKTRGQQVTLSCSPISGHRSVSWYQQTPGQGLQFLFEYFSETQRNKGNFPGRFSGRQFSNSRSEMNVSTLELGDSALYLCASSFRTGVAGELFFGEGSRLTVL.

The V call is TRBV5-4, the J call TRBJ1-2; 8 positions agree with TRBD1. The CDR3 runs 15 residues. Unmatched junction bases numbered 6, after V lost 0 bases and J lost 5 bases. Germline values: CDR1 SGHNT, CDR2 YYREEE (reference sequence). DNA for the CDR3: TGTGCCAGCAGCTTGGATGTGACAGGGGAATATGGCTACACCTTC. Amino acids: CASSLDVTGEYGYTF.

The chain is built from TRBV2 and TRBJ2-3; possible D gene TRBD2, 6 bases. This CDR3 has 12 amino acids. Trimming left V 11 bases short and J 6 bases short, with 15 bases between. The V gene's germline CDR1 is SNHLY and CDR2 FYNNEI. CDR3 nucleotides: TGTGCCGGCCGAAGCGGGTCGGATACGCAGTATTTT. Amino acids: CAGRSGSDTQYF.

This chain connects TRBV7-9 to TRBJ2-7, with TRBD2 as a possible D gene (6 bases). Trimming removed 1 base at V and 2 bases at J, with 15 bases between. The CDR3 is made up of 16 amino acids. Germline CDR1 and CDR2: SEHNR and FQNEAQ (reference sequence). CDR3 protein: CASSLGSGGTPYEQYF. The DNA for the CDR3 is TGTGCCAGCAGCTTAGGGTCCGGAGGGACCCCCTACGAGCAGTACTTC.

The chain's CDR3 is CASSLGTESDTQYF. CDR3 bases: TGTGCCAGCAGCTTAGGGACAGAATCAGATACGCAGTATTTT. The chain has TRBV11-3 and TRBJ2-3; possible D gene TRBD1, 6 bases. The CDR3 has 14 amino acids. Per germline, CDR1 SGHNT and CDR2 YENEEA. V lost 1 base, J lost 4 bases, and 9 bases lay in between.

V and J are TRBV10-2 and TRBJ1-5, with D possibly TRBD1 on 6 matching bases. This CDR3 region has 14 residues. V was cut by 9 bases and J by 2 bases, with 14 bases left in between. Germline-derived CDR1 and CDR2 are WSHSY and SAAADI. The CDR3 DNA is TGCGCCAGTTCTACAGGGTACGGCAATCAGCCCCAGCATTTT. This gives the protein CASSTGYGNQPQHF.